Following are 25 T cell receptor beta chains from one sample sequenced in a study of blood T cell repertoires in COVID-19. TCRdb's copy holds only in-frame clones and misses some; the assay was immunoSEQ multiplex PCR. The repertoire holds around 270,000 clones, 80% to 90% seen once, with 3% to 3.5% in the top ten. The specimen sequenced was PBMCs or T cells enriched from blood (not recorded which). All receptors derive from a woman between 40 and 55 years old who had been exposed to COVID-19.

This chain links TRBV28 with TRBJ1-1; the D is unclear. The germline V and J ends were trimmed by 2 bases and 1 base, with 8 bases remaining between them. This CDR3 region has 14 residues. Germline CDR1 and CDR2: MDHEN and SYDVKM. This CDR3 is CASSLTPGNTEAFF. CDR3 nucleotides: TGTGCCAGCAGTTTAACCCCAGGGAACACTGAAGCTTTCTTT.

V is TRBV7-9 and J is TRBJ2-7, with 15 nucleotides matching TRBD2. CDR3 length: 16 residues. V lost 4 bases to trimming and J lost 3 bases; unmatched junction nucleotides: 4. Germline V gene lookup returns CDR1 SEHNR and CDR2 FQNEAQ (reference sequence). DNA for the CDR3: TGTGCCAGCAGCTCAGGGACTAGCGGGGGGATCTACGAGCAGTACTTC. Translated, it gives CASSSGTSGGIYEQYF.

Regarding this clone: Compared with germline, one end of the junction differs, possibly owing to a read error. The J gene is TRBJ1-5, the V gene TRBV5-1; D unclear. CDR3 length equals 9 residues. Germline V lookup: CDR1 SGHRS, CDR2 YFSETQ. CDR3 loop: CASSLWPYF. CDR3 nucleotide sequence: TGTGCCAGCAGCTTGTGGCCGTATTTT.

J is TRBJ2-1 and V is TRBV5-4; possibly TRBD2 for D (6 bases). The CDR3 totals 18 residues. CDR1 is SGHNT, CDR2 YYREEE, per germline (reference sequence). Trimming took 5 bases from V and 5 from J, leaving 26 bases between them. For the CDR3, the DNA is TGTGCCAGCAGATCACGAAAAGAGACCGGGACTCGCAACAATGAGCAGTTCTTC. Protein sequence: CASRSRKETGTRNNEQFF.

The table lists this clone with a few counts. This chain uses TRBV7-9 with TRBJ2-7, with D possibly TRBD1 on 6 matching bases. The ends were cut back, 1 base at V and 1 base at J, with 17 bases in the middle. Germline values: CDR1 SEHNR, CDR2 FQNEAQ (reference sequence). This CDR3 is 17 amino acids long. CDR3 DNA sequence: TGTGCCAGCAGCTTAGATCGGTCAGGGGTAAGGTCCTACGAGCAGTACTTC. It codes for CASSLDRSGVRSYEQYF.

This chain joins TRBV4-1 and TRBJ1-1; D is ambiguous. Trimming cost V 3 bases and J 5 bases, with 13 bases left between them. Germline CDR1 and CDR2: MGHRA and YSYEKL. The CDR3 runs to 14 residues. CDR3 nucleotides: TGCGCCAGCAGCCAGGAGGGATCCAGGACTGAAGCTTTCTTT. It codes for CASSQEGSRTEAFF.

CDR3: CASSALFRTRSTGEQFF. CDR3 DNA sequence: TGTGCCAGCAGCGCCCTATTTAGGACTAGATCCACCGGTGAGCAGTTCTTC. V is TRBV11-3 and J is TRBJ2-1; TRBD2 matches 7 bases. CDR3 length equals 17 residues. Germline assignment: CDR1 SGHNT and CDR2 YENEEA. The V gene end was trimmed by 5 bases and the J gene end by 9 bases; junction bases not matched to a gene: 19.

The V and J genes are TRBV18 and TRBJ1-1; tentative D call: TRBD1 (5 bases). The CDR3 contains 14 residues. Per the germline V gene, CDR1 is KGHSH and CDR2 is LQKENI. V was pared by 6 bases and J by 0 bases, with 11 bases between. The CDR3 reads CASSLGALNTEAFF. The CDR3 DNA is TGTGCCAGCTCGCTAGGGGCTCTGAACACTGAAGCTTTCTTT.

The chain is built from TRBV6-6 and TRBJ2-7, with TRBD1 as a possible D gene (5 bases). Germline CDR1 reads MNHNY; CDR2 reads SVGAGI (reference sequence). CDR3 length: 14 residues. V shed 0 bases and J shed 10 bases, with 16 bases lying between them. CDR3 sequence: CASSYSQDGAEQYF. The CDR3 region has the DNA TGTGCCAGCAGTTACTCCCAGGATGGGGCTGAACAGTACTTC.

This clone came up once. The CDR3 sequence: CASSFSLAGNNEQFF. In DNA form, the CDR3 reads TGCGCCAGCAGTTTTTCACTAGCGGGGAACAATGAGCAGTTCTTC. The chain has TRBV5-1 and TRBJ2-1; 10 nucleotides align to TRBD2. CDR1 is SGHRS and CDR2 is YFSETQ in the germline V gene. The ends lost 5 bases at V and 5 bases at J; junction bases unmatched: 7. The CDR3 has 15 amino acids.

As for this clone: This specimen includes other DNA sequences encoding the same CDR3. The chain carries TRBV18 and TRBJ1-1, with 8 bases that match TRBD1. V gave up 6 bases and J gave up 5 bases; unmatched junction bases: 8. The CDR3 covers 14 residues. Germline values: CDR1 KGHSH, CDR2 LQKENI. For the CDR3, the DNA is TGTGCCAGCTCCCCCGGACAGGGCGGGACTGAAGCTTTCTTT. This gives the protein CASSPGQGGTEAFF.

The gene calls are TRBV28 and TRBJ2-7; D might be TRBD1 (6 bases). Germline-derived CDR1 and CDR2 are MDHEN and SYDVKM. This CDR3 has 13 residues. V was trimmed by 6 bases and J by 2 bases, leaving 11 bases between them. The CDR3 DNA sequence: TGTGCCAGCAGACGGGACACAACCTACGAGCAGTACTTC. Its translation is CASRRDTTYEQYF. The variable domain in full, with the rest retrieved from reference TRBV28 and TRBJ2-7, is DVKVTQSSRYLVKRTGEKVFLECVQDMDHENMFWYRQDPGLGLRLIYFSYDVKMKEKGDIPEGYSVSREKKERFSLILESASTNQTSMYLCASRRDTTYEQYFGPGTRLTVT.

V is TRBV10-1 and J is TRBJ1-2; D gene unclear. V lost 10 bases, J lost 7 bases, and 19 bases lay in between. CDR1 WNHNN and CDR2 SYGVQD come from the germline V gene (reference sequence). The CDR3 runs to 13 residues. CDR3: CAITARVFCGYTF. As DNA, the CDR3 is TGCGCCATTACGGCGAGGGTGTTTTGTGGCTACACCTTC.

V gene TRBV19 combines with J gene TRBJ2-5, with 9 bases matching TRBD2. There are 15 residues in the CDR3. V lost 5 bases to trimming and J lost 1 base; unmatched junction nucleotides: 5. From germline, CDR1 is LNHDA and CDR2 SQIVND (reference sequence). The CDR3 coding sequence is TGTGCCAGTAGTTCCGGACTAGCGCTCCAAGAGACCCAGTACTTC. It yields the protein CASSSGLALQETQYF.

This chain joins TRBV4-1 and TRBJ1-1; the match to TRBD1 covers 8 bases. The CDR3 consists of 17 residues. Germline trimming cut 1 base from V and 1 base from J; bases unmatched to any gene: 8. Germline CDR1 MGHRA, CDR2 YSYEKL. CDR3 protein: CASSQGPGQDKNTEAFF. As DNA, the CDR3 is TGCGCCAGCAGCCAAGGTCCGGGACAGGACAAGAACACTGAAGCTTTCTTT.

The rearrangement uses TRBV6-4 and TRBJ2-1; possible D gene TRBD2, 5 bases. The CDR3 is 13 residues long. Germline-derived CDR1 and CDR2 are MRHNA and SNTAGT. Trimming stripped 0 bases from V and 8 bases from J, with 8 bases between. DNA of the CDR3: TGTGCCAGCAGTGACTCGACTAACGATGAGCAGTTCTTC. It translates to CASSDSTNDEQFF.

The chain carries TRBV19 and TRBJ1-5; perhaps TRBD1 as D (5 bases). From germline, CDR1 is LNHDA and CDR2 SQIVND (reference sequence). This CDR3 comprises 14 residues. Deletions cut 10 bases from V and 3 bases from J, with 16 bases between. The CDR3 DNA reads TGTGCCACCAGGGCCGGGGGGAACAATCAGCCCCAGCATTTT. Its protein is CATRAGGNNQPQHF.

The chain joins TRBV2 to TRBJ1-1; no clear D. Per the germline V gene, CDR1 is SNHLY and CDR2 is FYNNEI. V was cut by 4 bases and J by 4 bases, with 10 bases left in between. CDR3 length: 13 amino acids. CDR3: CASSAALVTEAFF. CDR3 DNA sequence: TGTGCCAGCAGTGCTGCCCTAGTCACTGAAGCTTTCTTT.

As concerns this clone: The same CDR3 also results from other DNA sequences found in this sample. CDR3 in amino acids: CASSQGTGNYGYTF. The CDR3 nucleotides read TGTGCCAGCAGTCAAGGGACTGGGAACTATGGCTACACCTTC. The V gene is TRBV7-2, the J gene TRBJ1-2; D may be TRBD1 (5 bases). Trimming left V 6 bases short and J 2 bases short, with 13 bases between. The CDR3 is 14 residues long. Germline-derived CDR1 and CDR2 are SGHTA and FQGNSA.

CDR3 protein: CASSFSLQETQYF. CDR3 nucleotide sequence: TGTGCCAGCAGCTTCAGTCTCCAAGAGACCCAGTACTTC. The V and J genes are TRBV11-3 and TRBJ2-5; D gene ambiguous. Deletions cut 3 bases from V and 1 base from J, with 6 bases between. The CDR3 covers 13 residues. Germline CDR1 SGHNT, CDR2 YENEEA. The variable domain in full, completed from reference TRBV11-3 and TRBJ2-5, reads EAGVVQSPRYKIIEKKQPVAFWCNPISGHNTLYWYLQNLGQGPELLIRYENEEAVDDSQLPKDRFSAERLKGVDSTLKIQPAELGDSAVYLCASSFSLQETQYFGPGTRLLVL.

The CDR3 loop reads CASSLMSPLDMREKLFF. As DNA, the CDR3 is TGTGCCAGCAGCTTAATGTCGCCCCTTGATATGCGGGAAAAACTGTTTTTT. This rearrangement joins TRBV7-3 to TRBJ1-4, with D unresolved. CDR3 size: 17 residues. Trimming removed 1 base from V and 8 bases from J, with 20 bases in between. Germline V gives CDR1 SGHTA, CDR2 FQGTGA.

About this clone itself: Distinct nucleotide sequences in the sample also encode this CDR3. The chain employs TRBV6-5 and TRBJ2-7, with D unclear. Germline V lookup: CDR1 MNHEY, CDR2 SVGAGI. This CDR3 spans 13 amino acids. V gave up 0 bases and J gave up 4 bases, with 7 bases separating them. CDR3 protein: CASSYSTGYEQYF. CDR3 nucleotides: TGTGCCAGCAGTTACTCGACTGGGTACGAGCAGTACTTC.

The rearrangement joins TRBV5-8 to TRBJ2-7, with 9 bases identical to TRBD1. The CDR3 has 15 residues. CDR1 and CDR2 (germline): SGHTS, YDEGEE. J gave up 4 bases and V 6 bases, and 11 bases lay outside the gene matches. In DNA, the CDR3 is TGTGCCAGCAATCCTACCGGGACAGGGAATTACGAGCAGTACTTC. Translating gives CASNPTGTGNYEQYF.

The V gene is TRBV30, the J gene TRBJ1-1, with a weak D call TRBD1 (5 bases). V lost 4 bases and J lost 1, with 7 bases in between. The CDR3 has 12 residues. Germline values: CDR1 GTSNPN, CDR2 SVGIG (reference sequence). The CDR3 DNA reads TGTGCCTGGATCACAGGGAACACTGAAGCTTTCTTT. This translates into CAWITGNTEAFF. Full variable domain (outside the CDR3, taken from reference TRBV30 and TRBJ1-1): SQTIHQWPATLVQPVGSPLSLECTVEGTSNPNLYWYRQAAGRGLQLLFYSVGIGQISSEVPQNLSASRPQDRQFILSSKKLLLSDSGFYLCAWITGNTEAFFGQGTRLTVV.

This sequence joins TRBV27 and TRBJ2-1; 10 nucleotides agree with TRBD1. Germline V lookup: CDR1 MNHEY, CDR2 SMNVEV (reference sequence). This CDR3 region has 18 residues. With V trimmed by 2 bases and J by 5 bases, 12 bases remained unmatched. CDR3 coding DNA: TGTGCCAGCAGTTTAGCCTTCTTGCCCGGGACAGGGGACAATGAGCAGTTCTTC. Amino acids: CASSLAFLPGTGDNEQFF.